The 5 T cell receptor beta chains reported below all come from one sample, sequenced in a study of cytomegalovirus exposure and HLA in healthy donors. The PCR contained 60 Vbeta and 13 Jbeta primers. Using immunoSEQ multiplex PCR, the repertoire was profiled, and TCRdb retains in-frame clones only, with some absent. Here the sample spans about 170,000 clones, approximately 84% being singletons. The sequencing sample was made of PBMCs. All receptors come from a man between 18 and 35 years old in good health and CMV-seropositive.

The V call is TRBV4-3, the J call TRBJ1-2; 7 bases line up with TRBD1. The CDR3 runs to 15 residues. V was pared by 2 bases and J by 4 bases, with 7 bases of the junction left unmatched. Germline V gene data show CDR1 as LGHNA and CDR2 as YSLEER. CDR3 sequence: CASSQQSGTAYGYTF. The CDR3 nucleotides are TGCGCCAGCAGCCAACAAAGTGGGACAGCCTATGGCTACACCTTC.

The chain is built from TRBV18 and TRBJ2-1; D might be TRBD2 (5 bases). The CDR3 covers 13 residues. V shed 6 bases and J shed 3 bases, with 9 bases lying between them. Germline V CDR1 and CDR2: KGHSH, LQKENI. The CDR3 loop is CASSSGLYNEQFF. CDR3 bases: TGTGCCAGCTCCTCCGGACTCTACAATGAGCAGTTCTTC. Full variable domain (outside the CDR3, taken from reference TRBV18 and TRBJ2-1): NAGVMQNPRHLVRRRGQEARLRCSPMKGHSHVYWYRQLPEEGLKFMVYLQKENIIDESGMPKERFSAEFPKEGPSILRIQQVVRGDSAAYFCASSSGLYNEQFFGPGTRLTVL.

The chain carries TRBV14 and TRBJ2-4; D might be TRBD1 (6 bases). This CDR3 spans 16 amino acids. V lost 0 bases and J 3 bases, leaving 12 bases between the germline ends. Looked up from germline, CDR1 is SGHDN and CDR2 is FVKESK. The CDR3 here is CASSQEARGHKNIQYF. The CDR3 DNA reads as TGTGCCAGCAGCCAAGAGGCCAGGGGCCACAAAAACATTCAGTACTTC.

CDR3 DNA: TGCGCCAGCAGCCAACAGGGACTAGCGGGGGATAGCACAGATACGCAGTATTTT. This translates into CASSQQGLAGDSTDTQYF. This chain links TRBV4-3 with TRBJ2-3, with 14 bases lining up with TRBD2. This CDR3 is built from 18 residues. Germline assignment: CDR1 LGHNA and CDR2 YSLEER. Trimming removed 2 bases from V and 0 bases from J; junction bases left unmatched: 4.

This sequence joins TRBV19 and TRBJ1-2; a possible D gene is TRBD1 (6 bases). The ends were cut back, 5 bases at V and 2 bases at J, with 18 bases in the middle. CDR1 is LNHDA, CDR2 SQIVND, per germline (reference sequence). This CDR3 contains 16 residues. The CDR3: CASSAWDIRQNYGYTF. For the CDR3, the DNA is TGTGCCAGTAGTGCCTGGGACATCCGACAAAACTATGGCTACACCTTC.